This TCR beta chain was identified in a study of cytomegalovirus exposure and HLA in healthy donors. Both 60 Vbeta primers and 13 Jbeta primers went into the PCR. Repertoires were generated with immunoSEQ multiplex PCR, while TCRdb's copy carries only in-frame clones and drops some. This table lists 150,000 to 200,000 clones. Healthy bone marrow donors made up the donors. Deletions cut 0 bases from V and 2 bases from J, with 12 bases between. CDR1 is MNHEY and CDR2 is SVGAGI in the germline V gene. The CDR3 has 16 amino acids. The chain couples TRBV6-5 to TRBJ2-3, with TRBD2 as a possible D gene (6 bases). This TCR was recovered from a woman younger than 35 in good health and CMV-seropositive. The material sequenced was PBMCs. Written as DNA, the CDR3 is TGTGCCAGCAGTTACTCGTTTAGCGGAAACACAGATACGCAGTATTTT. Its protein is CASSYSFSGNTDTQYF.